These 9 T cell receptor beta chains share one sample of origin, sequenced in a study of early T cells in non-severe SARS-CoV-2 infection. TCRdb re-derived calls from the 5' RACE reads in MiXCR, one entry per CDR3 protein. Here the sample spans 25,000 to 35,000 distinct CDR3 sequences, 4.5% to 6% being singletons. Sequenced: whole blood. Receptor source: an adult who was a healthcare worker with PCR-confirmed SARS-CoV-2 infection or an uninfected control (not recorded which).

The sample holds a few counts of this clonotype. The gene calls are TRBV11-2 and TRBJ2-1; 14 nucleotides match TRBD2. Germline CDR1 reads SGHAT; CDR2 reads FQNNGV. V lost 0 bases to trimming and J lost 8 bases; unmatched junction nucleotides: 0. The CDR3 contains 15 residues. CDR3 DNA sequence: TGTGCCAGCAGCTTAGAGGGACTAGCGGGGGATGAGCAGTTCTTC. As protein: CASSLEGLAGDEQFF.

A few counts support this clonotype. This chain joins TRBV19 and TRBJ1-3; D uncertain. This CDR3 comprises 14 residues. Germline V gene lookup returns CDR1 LNHDA and CDR2 SQIVND (reference sequence). V shed 7 bases and J shed 0 bases, with 10 bases lying between them. The CDR3 region has the DNA TGTGCCAGTACCACCGGGTCCTCTGGAAACACCATATATTTT. Amino acid sequence: CASTTGSSGNTIYF.

This clonotype was found many times. This chain joins TRBV25-1 and TRBJ2-1, with 9 bases fitting TRBD2. V gave up 5 bases and J gave up 13 bases; unmatched junction bases: 6. CDR1 MGHDK and CDR2 SYGVNS come from the germline V gene. The CDR3 loop spans 12 amino acids. The CDR3 sequence is CASSRAGGRQFF. In DNA form, the CDR3 reads TGTGCCAGCAGTAGGGCGGGAGGGCGTCAGTTCTTC.

This clonotype was recorded at least ten times. The chain employs TRBV20-1 and TRBJ2-1, with 8 bases aligning to TRBD2. Germline CDR1 is DFQATT and CDR2 is SNEGSKA (reference sequence). This CDR3 comprises 15 residues. Trimming at V came to 6 bases and at J to 4 bases, leaving 11 bases not matched to a gene. CDR3 sequence: CSASRTSLVYNEQFF. CDR3 coding DNA: TGCAGTGCATCCCGGACTAGCTTAGTTTACAATGAGCAGTTCTTC.

In its sample, this clonotype was seen many times. The V and J genes are TRBV6-5 and TRBJ2-3, with D tentatively TRBD2 (5 bases). Trimming pared 2 bases from V and 1 base from J, leaving 10 bases between. Germline V lookup: CDR1 MNHEY, CDR2 SVGAGI. CDR3 length equals 15 residues. CDR3 in DNA: TGTGCCAGCAGTTACGAAGGTAGCGGCACAGATACGCAGTATTTT. It specifies CASSYEGSGTDTQYF.

This clonotype was observed at least ten times. The rearrangement uses TRBV19 and TRBJ2-4; 13 nucleotides match TRBD2. Germline-derived CDR1 and CDR2 are LNHDA and SQIVND (reference sequence). The CDR3 contains 18 residues. After removal of 1 base from V and 6 bases from J, the junction contained 9 bases not matched to a gene. CDR3 region: CASSIVIGTSGNGNIQYF. CDR3 coding DNA: TGTGCCAGTAGTATAGTCATCGGGACTAGCGGGAACGGAAACATTCAGTACTTC.

In its sample, this clonotype was seen many times. The V gene is TRBV28, the J gene TRBJ2-1; 10 bases agree with TRBD2. The germline V gene has CDR1 MDHEN and CDR2 SYDVKM. There are 14 residues in the CDR3. The trim removed 6 bases at V and 5 bases at J, leaving 4 bases unmatched. The CDR3 DNA reads as TGTGCCAGCAGAAAAGCGGGAGGGAACAATGAGCAGTTCTTC. This sequence encodes CASRKAGGNNEQFF.

This clonotype was detected many times. J is TRBJ1-2 and V is TRBV5-1; TRBD1 matches at 9 bases. CDR1 is SGHRS and CDR2 is YFSETQ in the germline V gene. The J segment lost 4 bases and the V segment lost 4 bases, leaving 8 bases of the junction unmatched. This CDR3 contains 15 residues. CDR3: CASSPGQGGGYGYTF. CDR3 bases: TGCGCCAGCAGCCCGGGACAGGGAGGAGGCTATGGCTACACCTTC.

This clonotype was detected only a few times. A read error may be the cause here, since a much bigger clone is one base away. V usage is TRBV20-1 and J usage is TRBJ2-1; maybe TRBD2 (6 bases). The CDR3 totals 14 residues. Germline CDR1 reads DFQATT; CDR2 reads SNEGSKA (reference sequence). Between the trimmed V and J ends, which lost 4 bases and 6 bases, there was a span of 16 bases. In DNA, the CDR3 is TGCAGTGCTACCACGCGGAGGGGCCGCAATGAGCAGTTCTTC. Protein product: CSATTRRGRNEQFF.